The rows below give T cell receptor beta chains drawn from one sample of a study of CD8+ T cells in alopecia areata. Produced via immunoSEQ multiplex PCR; TCRdb's table is partial and in-frame only. The table records 150,000 to 200,000 clones, about three fifths of them present only once. The source was CD8+ T cells sorted from blood, collected at week 24, from a patient treated with tofacitinib. The receptors here all came from a human donor with alopecia areata. Both conserved end residues are part of each CDR3. The order of the fields is clone size, D gene, J gene, V gene, CDR3 DNA, CDR3 protein. D genes are given only for firm matches. Size is stated for part of the rows, as once, few or many counts, or as a class when the clone is expanded.

size: NA
D: NA
J: TRBJ1-5
V: TRBV10-3
DNA: TGTGCCTCCAAACCAGCTGATAGCAATCAGCCCCAGCATTTT
CDR3: CASKPADSNQPQHF

size: few
D: NA
J: TRBJ2-1
V: TRBV2
DNA: TGTGCCAGCAGCGAGCCACTAGCTTTCAATGAGCAGTTCTTC
CDR3: CASSEPLAFNEQFF

size: NA
D: NA
J: TRBJ1-5
V: TRBV7-8
DNA: TGTGCCAGCAGCTTAGAGGGGGGATATAGCAATCAGCCCCAGCATTTT
CDR3: CASSLEGGYSNQPQHF

size: few
D: NA
J: TRBJ1-2
V: TRBV30
DNA: TGTGCCTGGAGTGTATCTCCTCGTCGGTGGCTCAACTATGGCTACACCTTC
CDR3: CAWSVSPRRWLNYGYTF

size: NA
D: TRBD2
J: TRBJ2-5
V: TRBV7-9
DNA: TGTGCCAGCAGCAAACTAGCGGGGGGTCTACGGGAGACCCAGTACTTC
CDR3: CASSKLAGGLRETQYF

size: NA
D: TRBD2
J: TRBJ2-1
V: TRBV11-3
DNA: TGTGCCAGCAGCTTAGGTTCCCTAGCGGGGCCGTTCGGTTTCTTC
CDR3: CASSLGSLAGPFGFF

size: few
D: NA
J: TRBJ1-2
V: TRBV5-1
DNA: TGCGCCAGCAGCTTGGCCGGGAGGGAGTCAGGCTACACCTTC
CDR3: CASSLAGRESGYTF

size: NA
D: NA
J: TRBJ1-2
V: TRBV27
DNA: TGTGCCAGCAGTTCCCATCCCTTCGTACATGGTGACTATGGCTACACCTTC
CDR3: CASSSHPFVHGDYGYTF

size: NA
D: TRBD1
J: TRBJ2-1
V: TRBV27
DNA: TGTGCCATCAGCGCAGGGGGCGCCTACAATGAGCAGTTCTTC
CDR3: CAISAGGAYNEQFF

size: NA
D: NA
J: TRBJ2-7
V: TRBV7-9
DNA: TGTGCCAGCAAACTCGGAGGGGACGAGCAGTACTTC
CDR3: CASKLGGDEQYF

size: NA
D: NA
J: TRBJ2-1
V: TRBV7-4
DNA: TGTGCCAGCAGCTTCTCAGACCCCGGGGCCTGGAACAATGAGCAGTTCTTC
CDR3: CASSFSDPGAWNNEQFF

size: NA
D: NA
J: TRBJ1-1
V: TRBV18
DNA: TGTGCCAGCTCACCATGGCTGAACACTGAAGCTTTCTTT
CDR3: CASSPWLNTEAFF

size: few
D: TRBD1
J: TRBJ1-2
V: TRBV29-1
DNA: TGCAGCGTTGTTGTTTCCCGGGACAGGGGGCTCTATGGCTACACCTTC
CDR3: CSVVVSRDRGLYGYTF

size: NA
D: NA
J: TRBJ1-6
V: TRBV27
DNA: TGTGCCAGCAGTTTAGGAAATTCACCCCTCCACTTT
CDR3: CASSLGNSPLHF

size: NA
D: TRBD2
J: TRBJ2-7
V: TRBV11-3
DNA: TGTGCCAGCAGTCCTAGCGGGGGGAACTCCTACGAGCAGTACTTC
CDR3: CASSPSGGNSYEQYF

size: NA
D: NA
J: TRBJ2-1
V: TRBV7-2
DNA: TGTGCCAGCAGCCTTTACATAGGAGCGACCAATGAGCAGTTCTTC
CDR3: CASSLYIGATNEQFF

size: NA
D: NA
J: TRBJ2-5
V: TRBV7-2
DNA: TGTGCCAGCAGCGCCGTGGGGGGGGCCCTAGAGACCCAGTACTTC
CDR3: CASSAVGGALETQYF

size: once
D: NA
J: TRBJ2-3
V: TRBV7-6
DNA: TGTGCCAGCAGCTCCGGTGGTGGAGGGACCACAGATACGCAGTATTTT
CDR3: CASSSGGGGTTDTQYF

size: NA
D: TRBD1
J: TRBJ2-7
V: TRBV15
DNA: TGTGCCACCAGCAGAGCCATCGGGACAGCAGTCTACGAGCAGTACTTC
CDR3: CATSRAIGTAVYEQYF

size: NA
D: NA
J: TRBJ2-5
V: TRBV10-2
DNA: TGCGCCAGCAGTGAGTCCGCGGGTATGAACCAAGAGACCCAGTACTTC
CDR3: CASSESAGMNQETQYF

size: NA
D: NA
J: TRBJ1-1
V: TRBV5-1
DNA: TGCGCCAGCAGCTTCGGGACGGCGAACACTGAAGCTTTCTTT
CDR3: CASSFGTANTEAFF

size: NA
D: NA
J: TRBJ1-4
V: TRBV30
DNA: TGTGCCTGGAGGAAGGACGGTTATAATGAAAAACTGTTTTTT
CDR3: CAWRKDGYNEKLFF

size: NA
D: NA
J: TRBJ1-2
V: TRBV4-1
DNA: TGCGCCAGCAGCCAAGATCGGCAGGGAATGTTTGGCTACACCTTC
CDR3: CASSQDRQGMFGYTF

size: few
D: TRBD1
J: TRBJ1-2
V: TRBV29-1
DNA: TGCAGCGTTGAATCTGCAGGGGGCGACTATGGCTACACCTTC
CDR3: CSVESAGGDYGYTF

size: NA
D: TRBD1
J: TRBJ2-1
V: TRBV10-3
DNA: TGTGCCATCGCTCAGAGGACAGGGCAGTTTGTTAGTGAGCAGTTCTTC
CDR3: CAIAQRTGQFVSEQFF

size: NA
D: NA
J: TRBJ2-2
V: TRBV13
DNA: TGTGCCAGCAGCTTAGTTGGGGAGCTGTTTTTT
CDR3: CASSLVGELFF

size: NA
D: TRBD1
J: TRBJ1-1
V: TRBV2
DNA: TGTGCCCTAGGCGGGGGCCCAACAGGGGGTCCTGAAGCTTTCTTT
CDR3: CALGGGPTGGPEAFF

size: NA
D: NA
J: TRBJ2-7
V: TRBV2
DNA: TGTGCCAGCAGACGAGAGGCCAACTACGAGCAGTACTTC
CDR3: CASRREANYEQYF

size: once
D: NA
J: TRBJ2-1
V: TRBV6-1
DNA: TGTGCCAGCAGTGCGGACTCCCCCCATGAGCAGTTCTTC
CDR3: CASSADSPHEQFF

size: few
D: NA
J: TRBJ1-4
V: TRBV28
DNA: TGTGCCACCAAAGCCGGGATGGACTGGGGCTTGGGTGAAAAACTGTTTTTT
CDR3: CATKAGMDWGLGEKLFF

size: NA
D: TRBD2
J: TRBJ2-3
V: TRBV4-1
DNA: TGCGCCAGCAGCCAGACTAGCGGGGGCGGAGATACGCAGTATTTT
CDR3: CASSQTSGGGDTQYF

size: NA
D: NA
J: TRBJ1-1
V: TRBV7-2
DNA: TGTGCCAGCAGCCCAGCGGTGTCAGGGATCAACACTGAAGCTTTCTTT
CDR3: CASSPAVSGINTEAFF

size: few
D: TRBD1
J: TRBJ2-1
V: TRBV5-1
DNA: TGCGCCAGCGGGGACAGCCTCTACAATGAGCAGTTCTTC
CDR3: CASGDSLYNEQFF

size: NA
D: NA
J: TRBJ2-3
V: TRBV10-3
DNA: TGTGCCATCAGCGCCGAAAAGGTCAGGGCAACAGATACGCAGTATTTT
CDR3: CAISAEKVRATDTQYF

size: NA
D: NA
J: TRBJ2-7
V: TRBV4-1
DNA: TGCGCCAGCAGCGGGCAGGGCTACGAGCAGTACTTC
CDR3: CASSGQGYEQYF

size: few
D: TRBD1
J: TRBJ2-7
V: TRBV13
DNA: TGTGCCAGCAGCTTAGCCCTTAGACAGGGGTCAACCTACGAGCAGTACTTC
CDR3: CASSLALRQGSTYEQYF

size: few
D: TRBD1
J: TRBJ2-3
V: TRBV5-6
DNA: TGTGCCAGCAGCTGGATACAAGGGACAGGGCGAACAGATACGCAGTATTTT
CDR3: CASSWIQGTGRTDTQYF

size: few
D: TRBD1
J: TRBJ2-5
V: TRBV29-1
DNA: TGCAGCGTTGAGGACAGGGGATGGGAGACCCAGTACTTC
CDR3: CSVEDRGWETQYF

size: few
D: NA
J: TRBJ1-2
V: TRBV23-1
DNA: TGCGCCAGCAGTCTAGGTTGTGGGGACGGCTACACCTTC
CDR3: CASSLGCGDGYTF

size: few
D: NA
J: TRBJ1-2
V: TRBV30
DNA: TGTGCCTGGAGTTCCAGGGCTCGGGGCTACACCTTC
CDR3: CAWSSRARGYTF